These T cell receptor beta chains were read from a single sample in a study of blood T cell repertoires in COVID-19. Generated by immunoSEQ multiplex PCR, the TCRdb table keeps only in-frame clones and is missing some. The table records around 110,000 clones, around four fifths of them present only once. Specimen: peripheral blood. The source is a young man with acute or convalescent COVID-19. The CDR3 runs from the conserved cysteine through the conserved F or W. A D gene is named only where the DNA matches it firmly. Expanded clones get a size class; other rows say once, few or many, or leave the size out.

>NA|NA|TRBV19|TRBJ2-2
CASSDSQHNTGELFF
TGTGCCAGCTCAGACTCCCAACACAACACCGGGGAGCTGTTTTTT
>NA|NA|TRBV7-9|TRBJ1-4
CASSRTELTEKLFF
TGTGCCAGCAGCAGGACAGAACTTACTGAAAAACTGTTTTTT
>TRBD1|few|TRBV5-4|TRBJ1-2
CASSGGSRQGLAYTF
TGTGCCAGCAGCGGAGGTTCGAGACAGGGGCTAGCCTACACCTTC
>TRBD1|NA|TRBV7-9|TRBJ1-6
CASSPLGQGNSPLHF
TGTGCCAGCAGCCCCCTGGGACAGGGAAATTCACCCCTCCACTTT
>NA|once|TRBV7-9|TRBJ2-6
CASSLVTPSGANVLTF
TGTGCCAGCAGCTTAGTCACACCCTCTGGGGCCAACGTCCTGACTTTC
>NA|NA|TRBV5-8|TRBJ1-2
CASRWWGPNYGYTF
TGTGCCAGCCGGTGGTGGGGGCCTAACTATGGCTACACCTTC
>NA|NA|TRBV1|TRBJ2-1
CTSTGTSFRNEQFF
TGCACCAGTACCGGGACTAGCTTTAGGAATGAGCAGTTCTTC
>TRBD2|NA|TRBV7-3|TRBJ2-5
CASSLIGSGSETQYF
TGTGCCAGCAGCTTAATTGGAAGCGGGAGTGAGACCCAGTACTTC
>NA|NA|TRBV5-1|TRBJ2-4
CASSEDSIQYF
TGCGCCAGCAGCGAAGATAGCATTCAGTACTTC
>NA|NA|TRBV9|TRBJ2-3
CASSSETGYTQYF
TGTGCCAGCAGCTCAGAGACAGGCTATACGCAGTATTTT
>NA|NA|TRBV29-1|TRBJ1-1
CSVSRGSNTEAFF
TGCAGCGTTTCCCGGGGGTCGAACACTGAAGCTTTCTTT
>NA|NA|TRBV19|TRBJ1-5
CASSLNPYSNQPQHF
TGTGCCAGTAGTTTAAATCCTTATAGCAATCAGCCCCAGCATTTT
>NA|NA|TRBV15|TRBJ1-6
CATSSRGRNSPLHF
TGTGCCACCAGCAGCAGGGGTCGTAATTCACCCCTCCACTTT
>NA|NA|TRBV4-2|TRBJ1-1
CASSRPIEGRTEAFF
TGTGCCAGCAGCCGTCCGATCGAGGGGAGGACTGAAGCTTTCTTT
>TRBD1|few|TRBV25-1|TRBJ1-1
CASRQTGGNTEAFF
TGTGCCAGCAGACAAACAGGGGGGAACACTGAAGCTTTCTTT
>NA|once|TRBV4-3|TRBJ2-6
CASSQDSGAGANVLTF
TGCGCCAGCAGCCAAGACTCAGGGGCTGGGGCCAACGTCCTGACTTTC
>NA|NA|TRBV7-8|TRBJ1-5
CASSPPGQLLYSNQPQHF
TGTGCCAGCAGCCCACCAGGACAGCTTCTTTATAGCAATCAGCCCCAGCATTTT
>NA|once|TRBV5-1|TRBJ2-2
CASSLGAGLNTGELFF
TGCGCCAGCAGCTTGGGGGCGGGCCTGAACACCGGGGAGCTGTTTTTT
>TRBD2|once|TRBV7-3|TRBJ2-1
CASSPLAGATYNEQFF
TGTGCCAGCAGCCCACTAGCGGGGGCAACCTACAATGAGCAGTTCTTC
>TRBD1|NA|TRBV12-3/TRBV12-4|TRBJ1-1
CASSWTGGTEAFF
TGTGCCAGCAGTTGGACAGGTGGCACTGAAGCTTTCTTT
>TRBD2|few|TRBV3-1/TRBV3-2|TRBJ2-2
CASSTSAPAGEGRELFF
TGTGCCAGCAGCACATCTGCCCCAGCGGGAGAAGGCAGGGAGCTGTTTTTT
>NA|NA|TRBV5-6|TRBJ2-2
CASSKIYRELFF
TGTGCCAGCAGCAAAATTTATAGGGAGCTGTTTTTT
>TRBD2|NA|TRBV11-2|TRBJ2-2
CASSFSGGGNTGELFF
TGTGCCAGCAGTTTTAGCGGGGGCGGGAACACCGGGGAGCTGTTTTTT
>TRBD1|NA|TRBV4-2|TRBJ2-1
CASSQDRTGVGNEQFF
TGTGCCAGCAGCCAAGACCGGACAGGGGTGGGCAATGAGCAGTTCTTC
>TRBD1|NA|TRBV9|TRBJ2-7
CASSVGRDRGYEQYF
TGTGCCAGCAGCGTAGGGAGGGACAGGGGGTACGAGCAGTACTTC
>TRBD1|NA|TRBV5-8|TRBJ1-6
CASSLIRGYSPLHF
TGTGCCAGCAGCTTGATCAGGGGGTATTCACCCCTCCACTTT
>NA|NA|TRBV24-1|TRBJ2-2
CATADSQRGTGELFF
TGTGCCACCGCGGACAGCCAGAGGGGCACCGGGGAGCTGTTTTTT